Below, 8 T cell receptor beta chains from the same sample are listed, as sequenced in a study of blood T cell repertoires in COVID-19 (dated by TCRdb to 2020 to 2021). Library generation was performed with the immunoSEQ multiplex PCR assay. TCRdb's version of the immuneACCESS table is confined to in-frame rearrangements and falls short of the full clone set. An unresolved V gene accounts for under half of the shortfall where checked; the remainder is of unknown origin. This sample lists 100,000 to 150,000 clones; more than 75% were detected once. The top ten hold about 2.1% of the sample. The source material was peripheral blood. These receptors were taken from a woman aged 45-60 years with acute or convalescent COVID-19.

The CDR3 protein is CASSLQSVPSTDTQYF. As DNA, the CDR3 is TGCGCCAGCAGCTTGCAGAGCGTACCTAGCACAGATACGCAGTATTTT. The chain links TRBV5-1 to TRBJ2-3; D not certain. Deletions cut 1 base from V and 0 bases from J, with 12 bases between. The CDR3 has 16 amino acids. Per germline, CDR1 SGHRS and CDR2 YFSETQ.

This clone was seen a single time. The V call is TRBV18, the J call TRBJ1-3; TRBD1 matches 7 bases. There are 15 residues in the CDR3. Germline V gives CDR1 KGHSH, CDR2 LQKENI. V was clipped by 5 bases and J by 4 bases; unmatched bases: 8. The CDR3 DNA reads TGTGCCAGCTCAATTACAGGGGAAAACGGAAACACCATATATTTT. Translation gives CASSITGENGNTIYF.

This clone was recorded once. CDR3 sequence: CAISTGTSASYEQYF. CDR3 in DNA: TGTGCCATCAGCACCGGGACTAGCGCCTCCTACGAGCAGTACTTC. The chain couples TRBV10-3 to TRBJ2-7; 10 positions match TRBD2. The junction had 5 bases not matched to a gene; V was cut back by 6 bases and J by 0 bases. This CDR3 is 15 amino acids long. Germline CDR1 and CDR2: ENHRY and SYGVKD.

The chain combines TRBV11-2 with TRBJ1-1, with 9 bases aligning to TRBD1. Losses at the gene ends were 3 bases for V and 2 bases for J; bases not matched to a gene: 4. Germline CDR1 is SGHAT and CDR2 is FQNNGV. This CDR3 has 15 amino acids. In DNA form, the CDR3 reads TGTGCCAGCAGCTTTACAGGGGGCGGAAACACTGAAGCTTTCTTT. Translating it yields CASSFTGGGNTEAFF.

The chain employs TRBV2 and TRBJ1-2; D remains ambiguous. Trimming left V 10 bases short and J 6 bases short, with 18 bases between. Looked up from germline, CDR1 is SNHLY and CDR2 is FYNNEI. This CDR3 comprises 13 residues. Here the CDR3 reads CATPYLEENGYTF. CDR3 coding DNA: TGTGCCACTCCTTATTTGGAGGAGAATGGCTACACCTTC.

This chain connects TRBV9 to TRBJ1-2; a weak D match, TRBD1 (6 bases). Germline V gene data show CDR1 as SGDLS and CDR2 as YYNGEE. Trimming cost V 3 bases and J 0 bases, with 12 bases left between them. The CDR3 is 15 amino acids. The CDR3 DNA is TGTGCCAGCAGCGCGGGGACAAAAGCTAACTATGGCTACACCTTC. Protein product: CASSAGTKANYGYTF. The complete variable domain, with remaining parts taken from reference TRBV9 and TRBJ1-2, reads DSGVTQTPKHLITATGQRVTLRCSPRSGDLSVYWYQQSLDQGLQFLIQYYNGEERAKGNILERFSAQQFPDLHSELNLSSLELGDSALYFCASSAGTKANYGYTFGSGTRLTVV.

Only a few counts were recorded for this clone. The chain links TRBV6-5 to TRBJ2-3, with D uncertain. V shed 2 bases and J shed 3 bases, with 9 bases lying between them. The CDR3 consists of 14 residues. Germline CDR1 reads MNHEY; CDR2 reads SVGAGI. This chain's CDR3 is CASSYSYETDTQYF. The CDR3 nucleotides read TGTGCCAGCAGTTACAGCTATGAGACAGATACGCAGTATTTT.

The genes are TRBV14 and TRBJ1-2; D may be TRBD1 (6 bases). This CDR3 contains 13 residues. The germline V gene has CDR1 SGHDN and CDR2 FVKESK. Trimming cost V 0 bases and J 8 bases, with 10 bases left between them. CDR3 sequence: CASSQDTGLGYTF. In nucleotides, the CDR3 is TGTGCCAGCAGCCAAGATACAGGGCTAGGCTACACCTTC.